This TCR beta chain appears in the sequencing data of a study of T cell repertoires in cytomegalovirus infection. This clonotype occurred a few times. CDR1 LNHNV and CDR2 YYDKDF come from the germline V gene (reference sequence). Trimming stripped 4 bases from V and 5 bases from J, with 10 bases between. The CDR3 covers 13 residues. Each CDR3 protein is one row after TCRdb ran MiXCR on the reads. The table records roughly 240,000 distinct CDR3 sequences, approximately 7% of them present only once. What was sequenced was PBMCs. This clonotype originated in a human donor in good health (CMV status not recorded). Some clones in this sample may be carry-over from other donors' samples. The V call is TRBV15, the J call TRBJ2-3; D might be TRBD1 (5 bases). This CDR3 reads CATSKGLGDTQYF. The DNA of the CDR3 is TGTGCCACCAGCAAGGGGCTCGGAGATACGCAGTATTTT.